This T cell receptor (beta chain) was identified during a study of blood T cell repertoires in COVID-19. Authors' data handling: Amplification with reference gene primers provided the estimates of nucleated cell counts. Sequenced by immunoSEQ multiplex PCR; TCRdb stores in-frame clones only, minus some. That table is the source of V, J and clone size, and D and trimming were worked out from the DNA. This table has about 300,000 clones, around 84% appearing once. What was sequenced was PBMCs or T cells enriched from blood (not recorded which). The TCR comes from a man aged 25-40 years who had recovered from COVID-19.

CDR3 nucleotides: TGTGCCAGCAGCACACTCGACCTGGCAGGGGGCACCATATATTTT. Translated, it gives CASSTLDLAGGTIYF. The rearrangement uses TRBV7-8 and TRBJ1-3; TRBD1 agrees at 7 bases. The CDR3 consists of 15 residues. Germline V CDR1 and CDR2: SGHVS, FQNEAQ. V lost 5 bases and J lost 9; bases outside the gene matches: 13.